This entry is about one T cell receptor beta chain. Its antigen remains undetermined. No quality values exist for individual bases; no much larger clone is one base distant. This specimen comes from a study of blood T cells in healthy people across ages (dated by TCRdb to the mid-2010s). A note on the overall study: Template switching captured roughly one uniquely barcoded TCR beta cDNA molecule per two T cells in model experiments. Age-related changes in TCR beta repertoire diversity were measured in the study by deep sequencing normalized with unique cDNA molecular identifiers. Donors were grouped into four age groups: young (average about 15 years), middle-aged (around 39), aged (around 60) and long-lived (approximately 82). To avoid experimental bias, donors of different ages were spread randomly across the sequencing lanes. For two donors (one aged 18 to 30 and one aged 80 or older), the study analyzed two additional independent replicas of 1 million unique cDNA reads from the same blood draw.

Systemically healthy Caucasian individuals from Russia, approximately 39 in total and aged about 6 to 95 years, were included as donors. Each donor gave about 9.2 milliliters of peripheral blood, drawn into EDTA-treated Vacutainer tubes. Ficoll-Paque density-gradient centrifugation was used to isolate PBMCs, with at least 6.5 million per sample. Trizol reagent was used to extract total RNA from the PBMCs, yielding at least 5.5 micrograms per sample. For every donor, flow cytometry on a PBMC aliquot measured the percentage of naive CD45RAhigh/CD27high T cells. The CDR3 runs 14 amino acids, cysteine and phenylalanine included. This entry keeps only the CDR3 DNA: 42 bases, framed from base 1. Relative to germline, V is 6 bases shorter and J is 5 bases shorter, with 16 bases between their ends. For CDR1 and CDR2, the germline V gene lists MRHNA and SNTAGT. Overall study outcomes, separate from this receptor: Donor CMV infection status was unknown, potentially confounding age-related changes in expanded clonotypes. Estimates of total diversity based on one million sequenced T cells were regarded as lower bounds and as underestimates. Observed TCR beta diversity correlated strongly with the percentage of naive T cells measured by flow cytometry. The long-lived group showed more naive CD4+ T cells, fewer expanded clones and increased TCR diversity than the aged group, suggesting age selection. Observed TCR beta diversity per million T cells fell roughly linearly with age, and a significant reduction was already apparent by age around 40. Because profiling used bulk unsorted PBMCs, naive and antigen-experienced compartments could not be compared conclusively.

Library generation was performed with 5' RACE. Reads for this sample came from an Illumina HiSeq 2500. A second PCR of roughly 6 to 11 cycles was run with a J-beta primer mix and a sample-barcoded 5' primer. Each TCR beta cDNA molecule received a unique molecular identifier from a template-switch 5' adaptor carrying 12 random nucleotides. Each sample yielded at least 3 million CDR3-containing paired-end reads. All of the RNA was converted into first-strand cDNA using the Mint cDNA synthesis kit, with a TRBC-specific oligonucleotide serving as the primer. After uracil-DNA glycosylase treatment, a first 18-cycle PCR used universal primers M1SS and BC2_uni_R on all cDNA. As for how the authors treated the data: Each sample was normalized by randomly selecting 1 million high-quality reads, each carrying a distinct molecular identifier. Instead of being binned into consensus sequences, reads with shared molecular identifiers were discarded. MiTCR, run with a Q25 quality threshold and the strictest error-elimination algorithm, handled CDR3 identification, clonotype clustering and error correction. A nonparametric unseen species model with Euler transformation was used to estimate lower-bound total TCR beta diversity. The public reads were reprocessed in TCRdb via fastp at Q25 and MiXCR, keeping in-frame beta chains. Entries are consolidated by CDR3 protein sequence, retaining the most common genes and DNA. The V and J calls and clone size come from TCRdb's table, not from the authors' own analysis. This sample comprises 650,000 to 900,000 distinct CDR3 sequences, 60% to 80% of them detected only once. The biggest ten clones account for 25% to 30% of the sample.

This clonotype was sampled from a man aged 25 to 40 in good health. Sequenced material: blood. The chain is assembled from TRBV6-4 and TRBJ2-5; the D region is possibly TRBD1 or TRBD2, each matching across 5 bases. The nucleotide sequence reads as follows: TGTGCCAGCAGCCGGGACCCCTCTTCGGAGACCCAGTACTTC. The encoded protein is CASSRDPSSETQYF.